Presented here are 28 T cell receptor beta chains from one specimen sequenced in a study of blood T cell repertoires in COVID-19. TCRdb's copy holds only in-frame clones and misses some; the assay was immunoSEQ multiplex PCR. The sample carries some 140,000 clones, about 80% recorded once. The sequencing sample was made of peripheral blood. All receptors derive from a woman aged 55-69 years with acute or convalescent COVID-19.

This clone appeared once. The chain employs TRBV4-2 and TRBJ1-1; tentative D call: TRBD1 (5 bases). CDR1 is LGHNA and CDR2 is YNFKEQ in the germline V gene. The V and J ends lost 0 bases and 7 bases respectively, with 15 bases between them. The CDR3 totals 15 residues. The CDR3 spells CASSQDRTAGLEAFF. CDR3 coding DNA: TGTGCCAGCAGCCAAGATAGAACAGCGGGGCTTGAAGCTTTCTTT.

The chain is built from TRBV5-1 and TRBJ1-5, with D possibly being TRBD1 (5 bases). V lost 0 bases and J lost 7, with 11 bases in between. This CDR3 spans 14 amino acids. From germline, CDR1 is SGHRS and CDR2 YFSETQ. CDR3 protein: CASSLVAGSQPQHF. The CDR3 DNA reads TGCGCCAGCAGCTTGGTGGCAGGGTCGCAGCCCCAGCATTTT.

The V call is TRBV7-9, the J call TRBJ1-5; tentatively, D is TRBD1 (6 bases). The length of the CDR3 is 14 residues. The V gene's germline CDR1 is SEHNR and CDR2 FQNEAQ (reference sequence). V was trimmed by 2 bases and J by 5 bases, leaving 10 bases between them. The CDR3 coding sequence is TGTGCCAGCAGCTTACCAGGGGCAGATCAGCCCCAGCATTTT. It encodes CASSLPGADQPQHF.

The CDR3 nucleotides read TGTGCCAGCAGCCGGACTAGCGGGGGGTTAGATACGCAGTATTTT. Translating it yields CASSRTSGGLDTQYF. The chain recombines TRBV7-3 with TRBJ2-3; 14 bases map to TRBD2. Per the germline V gene, CDR1 is SGHTA and CDR2 is FQGTGA. The CDR3 runs 15 residues. V shed 5 bases and J 5 bases; nucleotides not matched to a gene: 3.

This clone was observed a few times. The chain recombines TRBV13 with TRBJ1-2; 8 bases map to TRBD1. This CDR3 has 15 amino acids. The V gene end was trimmed by 5 bases and the J gene end by 7 bases; junction bases not matched to a gene: 12. CDR1 PRHDT and CDR2 FYEKMQ come from the germline V gene (reference sequence). The CDR3, as DNA: TGTGCCAGCAGCGCACAACAGGGGGAGGTTGGTGGCTACACCTTC. This gives the protein CASSAQQGEVGGYTF. Full variable domain (missing parts from reference TRBV13 and TRBJ1-2): AAGVIQSPRHLIKEKRETATLKCYPIPRHDTVYWYQQGPGQDPQFLISFYEKMQSDKGSIPDRFSAQQFSDYHSELNMSSLELGDSALYFCASSAQQGEVGGYTFGSGTRLTVV.

This chain joins TRBV18 and TRBJ2-3, with TRBD2 matching over 8 bases. The CDR3 spans 17 residues. The germline CDR1 and CDR2 sequences are KGHSH and LQKENI. Losses at the gene ends were 2 bases for V and 2 bases for J; bases not matched to a gene: 9. In DNA form, the CDR3 reads TGTGCCAGCTCACCATTCCCCCAGCGGGGGTCCACAGATACGCAGTATTTT. Translated, it gives CASSPFPQRGSTDTQYF.

This clone was counted a few times. The rearrangement joins TRBV5-1 to TRBJ2-2; D is possibly TRBD2 (7 bases). CDR3 length: 15 amino acids. The germline V and J ends were trimmed by 5 bases and 2 bases, with 13 bases remaining between them. Germline loops: CDR1 SGHRS, CDR2 YFSETQ. The CDR3 region is CASRRGGENTGELFF. The CDR3 DNA is TGCGCCAGCAGAAGAGGGGGGGAAAACACCGGGGAGCTGTTTTTT.

The J gene is TRBJ2-1, the V gene TRBV3-1 (or the pseudogene TRBV3-2), with no clear D. The CDR3 is 14 residues long. Germline assignment: CDR1 LGHDT and CDR2 YNNKEL (reference sequence). Trimming pared 1 base from V and 3 bases from J, leaving 7 bases between. The DNA for the CDR3 is TGTGCCAGCAGCCAAGTTCGGGTCTACAATGAGCAGTTCTTC. Translation gives CASSQVRVYNEQFF.

This clone appeared a single time. The chain carries TRBV28 and TRBJ2-1, with 7 bases aligning to TRBD1. The CDR3 runs 15 residues. The V gene's germline CDR1 is MDHEN and CDR2 SYDVKM. Trimming took 6 bases from V and 9 from J; bases not matched to a gene: 14. Here the CDR3 reads CASSPTPTGVGEQFF. The CDR3 bases are TGTGCCAGCAGCCCAACCCCCACAGGGGTTGGTGAGCAGTTCTTC.

The V call is TRBV3-1 (or the pseudogene TRBV3-2), the J call TRBJ2-2; D may be TRBD1 (6 bases). Germline V gives CDR1 LGHDT, CDR2 YNNKEL (reference sequence). V lost 4 bases to trimming and J lost 0 bases, with 12 bases between them. CDR3 length: 16 amino acids. The CDR3, as DNA: TGTGCCAGCAGCCCATTGGGACATACGAACACCGGGGAGCTGTTTTTT. It yields the protein CASSPLGHTNTGELFF.

J is TRBJ1-1 and V is TRBV6-5, with 7 bases identical to TRBD1. V shed 2 bases and J 4 bases; nucleotides not matched to a gene: 7. Germline CDR1 reads MNHEY; CDR2 reads SVGAGI. The CDR3 consists of 15 residues. The CDR3 loop reads CASSYDRAPGTEAFF. For the CDR3, the DNA is TGTGCCAGCAGTTACGACAGGGCCCCGGGCACTGAAGCTTTCTTT.

This chain connects TRBV2 to TRBJ2-1; the match to TRBD1 covers 8 bases. Trimming took 6 bases from V and 4 from J; bases not matched to a gene: 8. In germline, CDR1 is SNHLY, CDR2 FYNNEI. The CDR3 is made up of 15 amino acids. The DNA of the CDR3 is TGTGCCAGCAGGGTACAGGGGGGAATATACAATGAGCAGTTCTTC. Protein product: CASRVQGGIYNEQFF. Using reference TRBV2 and TRBJ2-1 for the parts outside the CDR3, the full variable domain is EPEVTQTPSHQVTQMGQEVILRCVPISNHLYFYWYRQILGQKVEFLVSFYNNEISEKSEIFDDQFSVERPDGSNFTLKIRSTKLEDSAMYFCASRVQGGIYNEQFFGPGTRLTVL.

The chain has TRBV6-5 and TRBJ2-7; D perhaps matches TRBD2 (7 bases). CDR1 MNHEY and CDR2 SVGAGI come from the germline V gene. The CDR3 runs 16 residues. Trimming left V 4 bases short and J 5 bases short, with 21 bases between. CDR3 loop: CASSSRSGGRWNEQYF. CDR3 in DNA: TGTGCCAGCAGTTCACGTTCGGGGGGCAGGTGGAACGAGCAGTACTTC.

This rearrangement joins TRBV19 to TRBJ2-1; 12 bases fit TRBD1. The V segment lost 5 bases and the J segment 7 bases; nucleotides outside the gene matches: 6. Germline-derived CDR1 and CDR2 are LNHDA and SQIVND (reference sequence). This CDR3 has 15 amino acids. CDR3 DNA: TGTGCCAGTAGTTCTTGGGGACAGGGGGCTAATGAGCAGTTCTTC. Its translation: CASSSWGQGANEQFF.

This chain joins TRBV30 and TRBJ1-2; D not resolved. Germline assignment: CDR1 GTSNPN and CDR2 SVGIG (reference sequence). Trimming stripped 3 bases from V and 0 bases from J, with 11 bases between. This CDR3 has 14 residues. In DNA, the CDR3 is TGTGCCTGGAGGGGAGTCCTTTCTAACTATGGCTACACCTTC. It is translated as CAWRGVLSNYGYTF.

This clone was seen a handful of times. V and J are TRBV4-1 and TRBJ1-5; 7 nucleotides match TRBD1. CDR1 is MGHRA and CDR2 is YSYEKL in the germline V gene. The CDR3 is 16 residues long. The trim removed 5 bases at V and 4 bases at J, leaving 11 bases unmatched. CDR3 loop: CASSLTKQGINQPQHF. The DNA of the CDR3 is TGCGCCAGCAGCTTAACCAAACAGGGGATTAATCAGCCCCAGCATTTT.

Only one count was recorded for this clone. This sequence joins TRBV7-3 and TRBJ2-2, with D possibly being TRBD1 (6 bases). The V gene's germline CDR1 is SGHTA and CDR2 FQGTGA. With 5 bases removed from V and 5 bases from J, the gap between germline ends came to 15 bases. The CDR3 runs 15 residues. Here the CDR3 reads CASSASSTGTGELFF. The CDR3 DNA follows: TGTGCCAGCAGCGCCTCGTCCACAGGGACCGGGGAGCTGTTTTTT.

The chain carries TRBV4-1 and TRBJ1-5; D ambiguous. CDR1 MGHRA and CDR2 YSYEKL come from the germline V gene. The CDR3 has 15 amino acids. Trimming stripped 1 base from V and 1 base from J, with 8 bases between. CDR3 protein: CASSQALRSNQPQHF. CDR3 nucleotide sequence: TGCGCCAGCAGCCAAGCCCTCCGGAGCAATCAGCCCCAGCATTTT.

J is TRBJ1-2 and V is TRBV6-1; TRBD1 aligns across 7 bases. There are 17 residues in the CDR3. The V gene's germline CDR1 is MNHNS and CDR2 SASEGT. The V and J ends lost 4 bases and 2 bases, in that order; junction bases with no gene match: 13. The CDR3 DNA reads TGTGCCAGCAGTGCCGGGACAGTATATACCCAGAACTATGGCTACACCTTC. The encoded protein is CASSAGTVYTQNYGYTF.

A few counts support this clone. The chain links TRBV5-1 to TRBJ1-2; D is ambiguous. Trimming took 0 bases from V and 7 from J, leaving 10 bases between them. This CDR3 comprises 13 residues. Germline loops: CDR1 SGHRS, CDR2 YFSETQ. DNA of the CDR3: TGCGCCAGCAGCTTGGGAGGGTCGCCTGGCTACACCTTC. This translates into CASSLGGSPGYTF.

The rearrangement joins TRBV2 to TRBJ1-1; a possible D gene is TRBD1 (6 bases). This CDR3 comprises 14 residues. The germline CDR1 and CDR2 sequences are SNHLY and FYNNEI. V was shortened by 4 bases and J by 1 base, with 10 bases between the two germline ends. This CDR3 is CASSARQENTEAFF. The DNA for the CDR3 is TGTGCCAGCAGTGCCAGACAGGAGAACACTGAAGCTTTCTTT.

V usage is TRBV5-4 and J usage is TRBJ1-6; 9 bases are a match to TRBD1. The CDR3 extends over 17 amino acids. Germline lookup yields CDR1 SGHNT and CDR2 YYREEE (reference sequence). V lost 1 base to trimming and J lost 6 bases; unmatched junction nucleotides: 8. CDR3 nucleotides: TGTGCCAGCAGCTTGTTCCTCGGGACAGGGATTAATTCACCCCTCCACTTT. Protein sequence: CASSLFLGTGINSPLHF.

This chain links TRBV7-3 with TRBJ2-1, with a tentative D call TRBD2 (6 bases). Germline lookup yields CDR1 SGHTA and CDR2 FQGTGA. There are 16 residues in the CDR3. Trimming removed 5 bases from V and 4 bases from J, with 18 bases in between. CDR3 region: CASSRFSSGDYNEQFF. DNA of the CDR3: TGTGCCAGCAGCCGATTCAGTTCGGGAGATTACAATGAGCAGTTCTTC.

This chain joins TRBV19 and TRBJ2-7, with TRBD1 matching over 8 bases. This CDR3 has 11 residues. V shed 10 bases and J 4 bases; nucleotides not matched to a gene: 3. In germline, CDR1 is LNHDA, CDR2 SQIVND (reference sequence). The CDR3, as DNA: TGTGCCACAGGGACAGGTTACGAGCAGTACTTC. This gives the protein CATGTGYEQYF.

The CDR3 DNA sequence: TGTGCCTGGAGTGTTACAGATATGAACACTGAAGCTTTCTTT. This codes for CAWSVTDMNTEAFF. The chain recombines TRBV30 with TRBJ1-1; D remains unclear. The CDR3 totals 14 residues. Germline CDR1 reads GTSNPN; CDR2 reads SVGIG (reference sequence). Trimming removed 0 bases at V and 0 bases at J, with 8 bases between.

The V gene is TRBV6-5, the J gene TRBJ2-5, with 9 bases lining up with TRBD1. Germline V lookup: CDR1 MNHEY, CDR2 SVGAGI. This CDR3 is built from 15 residues. Trimming took 6 bases from V and 3 from J; bases not matched to a gene: 8. Written as DNA, the CDR3 is TGTGCCAGCAGCGGCGGTTGGACAGGGGAAGAGACCCAGTACTTC. Protein sequence: CASSGGWTGEETQYF.

Details on this clone: The sample has other DNA sequences that encode this CDR3 too. The V call is TRBV30, the J call TRBJ1-3; D may be TRBD1 (5 bases). Looked up from germline, CDR1 is GTSNPN and CDR2 is SVGIG (reference sequence). The CDR3 sequence is 13 residues long. Trimming took 2 bases from V and 1 from J, leaving 6 bases between them. The CDR3 protein is CAWSRGSGNTIYF. CDR3 in DNA: TGTGCCTGGAGTAGGGGTTCTGGAAACACCATATATTTT.

This clone was seen more than once but under ten times. The V gene is TRBV14, the J gene TRBJ2-1; 8 bases map to TRBD2. This CDR3 contains 17 residues. The V gene end was trimmed by 3 bases and the J gene end by 7 bases; junction bases not matched to a gene: 14. CDR1 and CDR2 from the germline V gene are SGHDN and FVKESK. This CDR3 is CASSHKSGGAFWNEQFF. The CDR3 bases are TGTGCCAGCAGCCATAAGTCCGGGGGGGCCTTTTGGAATGAGCAGTTCTTC.